These T cell receptor beta chains were read from a single sample in a study of tumor-infiltrating lymphocytes in primary liver carcinoma. TCRdb re-derived calls from the multiplex PCR reads in MiXCR, one entry per CDR3 protein. The table has more than 85,000 distinct CDR3 sequences, about four fifths seen once. The specimen sequenced was liver tumor tissue from sampling region 3. The receptors were gathered from a man aged 40-49 years with primary liver carcinoma and hepatitis B virus infection. Both conserved end residues are part of each CDR3. The order of the fields is V gene, clone size, J gene, D gene, CDR3 protein, CDR3 DNA. D genes are given only for firm matches. A row's size may be missing; if present it is once, few, many or a size class.

V: TRBV10-3
size: many
J: TRBJ2-2
D: -
CDR3: CAISPGRNLGTGELFF
DNA: TGTGCCATCAGTCCGGGACGTAACTTAGGCACCGGGGAGCTGTTTTTT

V: TRBV4-1
size: once
J: TRBJ2-5
D: TRBD2
CDR3: CTSSQNPGLAGETQYF
DNA: TGCACCAGCAGCCAAAATCCAGGACTAGCGGGAGAGACTCAGTACTTC

V: TRBV29-1
size: -
J: TRBJ2-5
D: -
CDR3: CSVGGGGAPETQYF
DNA: TGCAGCGTTGGGGGTGGGGGGGCCCCAGAGACCCAGTACTTC

V: TRBV4-2
size: -
J: TRBJ1-5
D: -
CDR3: CASSQDLGARGCTQHF
DNA: TGTGCCAGCAGCCAAGATTTGGGGGCTAGGGGCTGTACGCAGCATTTT

V: TRBV11-2
size: -
J: TRBJ2-4
D: -
CDR3: CASITSAVAGNIQYF
DNA: TGTGCCAGCATCACTTCGGCGGTAGCCGGAAACATTCAGTACTTC

V: TRBV11-2
size: -
J: TRBJ2-7
D: TRBD2
CDR3: CVCILREGRTSGLSSYVQYF
DNA: TGTGTCTGCATCTTGAGGGAGGGGAGGACTAGCGGGCTCAGCTCCTACGTGCAGTACTTC

V: TRBV7-9
size: -
J: TRBJ2-7
D: -
CDR3: CASILPGKEQYF
DNA: TGTGCCAGCATCTTGCCCGGTAAGGAACAGTACTTC

V: TRBV11-1
size: -
J: TRBJ2-7
D: -
CDR3: CPSSSSRDSSYEQYF
DNA: TGTCCCAGTAGTTCATCCCGGGACTCCTCCTACGAGCAGTACTTC

V: TRBV4-1
size: -
J: TRBJ2-3
D: TRBD2
CDR3: CASRVNSGRTDTRYF
DNA: TGCGCCAGCAGGGTCAACAGCGGGAGGACAGATACGCGGTATTTT

V: TRBV29-1
size: -
J: TRBJ1-4
D: TRBD1
CDR3: CSDTGTGNEKLFF
DNA: TGCAGCGACACCGGGACAGGGAATGAAAAACTGTTTTTC

V: TRBV6-5
size: few
J: TRBJ2-7
D: TRBD1
CDR3: CASKGTGEYEQYF
DNA: TGTGCCAGCAAGGGGACAGGCGAGTACGAACAGTACTTC

V: TRBV11-2
size: -
J: TRBJ2-1
D: -
CDR3: CASSPGTSPHNKQFF
DNA: TGTGCCAGCAGCCCCGGGACTTCTCCCCACAATAAGCAATTCTTC

V: TRBV20-1
size: once
J: TRBJ2-5
D: TRBD2
CDR3: CSANTLAGSQETQYF
DNA: TGCAGTGCTAATACCCTAGCGGGATCACAAGAGACCCAGTACTTC

V: TRBV28
size: -
J: TRBJ1-6
D: TRBD1
CDR3: CVSQPGTGGEMKNSPPHF
DNA: TGTGTCAGTCAACCCGGGACAGGGGGCGAGATGAAGAATTCACCCCCCCACTTT

V: TRBV5-4
size: once
J: TRBJ2-5
D: TRBD1
CDR3: CASSSGPGQGGTETQYF
DNA: TGTGCCAGCAGCTCGGGCCCGGGACAGGGTGGGACAGAGACCCAGTACTTC

V: TRBV5-1
size: once
J: TRBJ1-4
D: -
CDR3: CASSLDGRPNKKLFF
DNA: TGCGCCAGCAGCTTGGATGGCCGACCGAATAAAAAATTGTTTTTT

V: TRBV28
size: many
J: TRBJ1-2
D: -
CDR3: CASSLRGYGYTF
DNA: TGTGCCAGCAGTTTGAGGGGCTATGGCTACACCTTC

V: TRBV29-1
size: -
J: TRBJ1-1
D: TRBD1
CDR3: CRTVVVGGFNTEAFF
DNA: TGCAGAACCGTTGTTGTAGGGGGCTTCAACACTGAAGCTTTCTTT

V: TRBV12-3/TRBV12-4
size: -
J: TRBJ2-7
D: -
CDR3: CASTPNPNEQYF
DNA: TGTGCCAGCACTCCGAACCCGAACGAGCAGTACTTC

V: TRBV7-3
size: once
J: TRBJ2-3
D: TRBD2
CDR3: CASNRRGRELGTQYF
DNA: TGTGCCAGCAACCGAAGAGGGAGGGAATTGGGTACGCAGTATTTT

V: TRBV7-8
size: -
J: TRBJ2-1
D: TRBD2
CDR3: CTSSSRGSGLAGGVYNEQFF
DNA: TGTACCAGCAGCTCCCGAGGGTCGGGACTAGCGGGGGGGGTTTACAATGAGCAGTTCTTC

V: TRBV25-1
size: -
J: TRBJ1-1
D: TRBD1
CDR3: CASTGDRGLTEVFF
DNA: TGTGCTAGCACCGGTGACAGGGGGCTAACTGAAGTTTTCTTT

V: TRBV12-3/TRBV12-4
size: -
J: TRBJ1-2
D: -
CDR3: CASTRRGSHNFGYTF
DNA: TGTGCCAGCACCAGACGGGGGTCCCATAACTTTGGCTACACCTTC

V: TRBV5-5
size: once
J: TRBJ1-2
D: -
CDR3: CASSTGGVAIATNYGYTF
DNA: TGTGCCAGCAGCACGGGTGGAGTGGCGATAGCAACTAACTATGGCTACACCTTC

V: TRBV24-1
size: -
J: TRBJ2-3
D: -
CDR3: CATSDLPGQGTDTQYF
DNA: TGTGCCACCAGTGATTTGCCCGGTCAGGGAACAGATACGCAGTATTTT

V: TRBV13
size: -
J: TRBJ2-3
D: TRBD1
CDR3: CASSFSPGQGAVTQYF
DNA: TGTGCCAGCAGCTTCAGTCCGGGACAGGGGGCTGTTACGCAGTATTTT

V: TRBV24-1
size: -
J: TRBJ1-1
D: -
CDR3: CATRDTGQNIEAIF
DNA: TGTGCCACCCGAGATACCGGACAGAACATTGAAGCTATCTTT

V: TRBV6-2/TRBV6-3
size: -
J: TRBJ2-3
D: TRBD1
CDR3: CAISPRHTVTGLTQYF
DNA: TGTGCCATCAGCCCTCGACACACGGTGACAGGGCTTACACAGTATTTT

V: TRBV11-2
size: -
J: TRBJ2-3
D: -
CDR3: CVSSPPGWADTQYF
DNA: TGTGTCAGCAGCCCCCCGGGCTGGGCAGATACACAGTATTTT

V: TRBV6-1
size: -
J: TRBJ2-6
D: -
CDR3: CASSEQGPAGANVLNF
DNA: TGTGCCAGTAGCGAACAGGGCCCCGCTGGGGCCAACGTCCTGAATTTC

V: TRBV29-1
size: -
J: TRBJ2-5
D: -
CDR3: CSVEPDRWRQETQYF
DNA: TGTAGCGTCGAGCCCGACAGGTGGCGGCAAGAGACCCAGTACTTC

V: TRBV29-1
size: -
J: TRBJ2-2
D: -
CDR3: CSVSGSGNTGKLFF
DNA: TGCAGCGTTTCCGGGTCGGGGAACACCGGGAAACTGTTTTTT

V: TRBV6-2/TRBV6-3
size: -
J: TRBJ2-2
D: -
CDR3: CSSSWAASNTGELFF
DNA: TGTTCCAGCAGTTGGGCAGCCTCGAACACGGGGGAGCTGTTTTTT

V: TRBV4-3
size: -
J: TRBJ1-6
D: -
CDR3: CASSSCDGGRNSSLHF
DNA: TGCGCCAGCAGCTCCTGTGACGGGGGAAGGAATTCATCCCTCCACTTT

V: TRBV6-2/TRBV6-3
size: -
J: TRBJ1-1
D: TRBD1
CDR3: CVSSYSIGQGEAFF
DNA: TGTGTCAGCAGTTACTCTATTGGACAGGGTGAAGCTTTCTTT

V: TRBV29-1
size: large
J: TRBJ2-2
D: -
CDR3: CSVLGPGPTGELFF
DNA: TGCAGCGTCCTCGGTCCGGGACCCACCGGGGAGCTGTTTTTT

V: TRBV6-1
size: -
J: TRBJ1-4
D: -
CDR3: CASSLMDTNDKLFF
DNA: TGTGCCAGCAGTTTAATGGACACTAATGATAAACTGTTTTTT

V: TRBV2
size: -
J: TRBJ2-4
D: TRBD1
CDR3: CASRGTGSIQYF
DNA: TGTGCCAGCAGGGGGACAGGGAGCATTCAGTACTTC

V: TRBV19
size: -
J: TRBJ2-7
D: TRBD2
CDR3: CASNRVAGPYEQYF
DNA: TGTGCCAGTAATAGGGTAGCGGGACCCTACGAACAGTACTTC

V: TRBV12-3/TRBV12-4
size: -
J: TRBJ2-7
D: TRBD2
CDR3: CVSSTPGGSGRNEQYF
DNA: TGTGTCAGCAGTACCCCCGGAGGGAGCGGGAGGAACGAGCAATACTTC

V: TRBV6-5
size: -
J: TRBJ2-1
D: -
CDR3: CATSYSGAGLRNEQFF
DNA: TGTGCCACGAGTTACTCTGGCGCGGGATTGCGGAATGAGCAGTTCTTC

V: TRBV29-1
size: -
J: TRBJ2-2
D: -
CDR3: CSVDAGTNTWELFF
DNA: TGCAGCGTTGACGCTGGGACGAACACCTGGGAGCTGTTTTTT

V: TRBV11-3
size: -
J: TRBJ2-3
D: -
CDR3: CASSLRGSTDTQYF
DNA: TGCGCCAGTAGCTTGCGGGGAAGCACAGATACGCAGTATTTT

V: TRBV4-1
size: -
J: TRBJ2-1
D: -
CDR3: CASSQVARWNEQFF
DNA: TGCGCCAGCAGCCAAGTTGCGAGATGGAATGAGCAGTTCTTC

V: TRBV11-1
size: once
J: TRBJ1-2
D: -
CDR3: CASDLVHKYGYTF
DNA: TGTGCCAGCGACTTGGTCCATAAATATGGCTACACCTTC

V: TRBV24-1
size: -
J: TRBJ2-1
D: -
CDR3: CATSDGIEQLF
DNA: TGTGCCACCAGTGATGGTATTGAACAGTTATTC

V: TRBV10-1
size: -
J: TRBJ2-5
D: -
CDR3: CASGDEKETLYF
DNA: TGCGCCAGCGGGGATGAGAAAGAGACCCTGTACTTC

V: TRBV20-1
size: -
J: TRBJ2-7
D: -
CDR3: CGASAEGATQYF
DNA: TGCGGTGCTAGTGCAGAAGGAGCGACGCAGTACTTC

V: TRBV12-3/TRBV12-4
size: many
J: TRBJ1-4
D: TRBD1
CDR3: CASSPTGEVEKLFF
DNA: TGTGCCAGCAGTCCTACAGGGGAAGTGGAAAAACTGTTTTTT

V: TRBV6-1
size: -
J: TRBJ2-2
D: -
CDR3: CASRVWTPTGELFF
DNA: TGTGCCAGCAGGGTTTGGACACCTACCGGGGAGCTTTTTTTT

V: TRBV5-6
size: many
J: TRBJ1-1
D: -
CDR3: CASSFHGFNTEAFF
DNA: TGTGCCAGCAGCTTTCACGGATTTAACACTGAAGCTTTCTTT

V: TRBV6-5
size: medium-sized
J: TRBJ2-2
D: -
CDR3: CASSQGAGELFF
DNA: TGTGCCAGCAGTCAAGGGGCCGGGGAGCTGTTTTTT

V: TRBV12-3/TRBV12-4
size: -
J: TRBJ2-1
D: -
CDR3: CASSNRRNEEFF
DNA: TGTGCCAGCAGCAACCGTCGCAATGAGGAGTTCTTC

V: TRBV28
size: -
J: TRBJ1-5
D: -
CDR3: CASRLKWSTQPQHF
DNA: TGTGCCAGCAGGCTCAAATGGTCGACTCAGCCCCAGCATTTT

V: TRBV6-1
size: -
J: TRBJ2-7
D: -
CDR3: CASSEMAGTGNEQYF
DNA: TGTGCCAGCAGTGAGATGGCGGGGACGGGGAATGAGCAGTACTTC

V: TRBV12-3/TRBV12-4
size: -
J: TRBJ2-5
D: -
CDR3: CATKANGETQYF
DNA: TGTGCCACTAAGGCTAACGGCGAGACCCAGTACTTC

V: TRBV7-8
size: -
J: TRBJ2-7
D: TRBD2
CDR3: CASSLMGGTTVTLEQYF
DNA: TGTGCCAGTAGCCTGATGGGAGGGACTACAGTTACCCTCGAGCAGTACTTC

V: TRBV4-2
size: once
J: TRBJ1-2
D: TRBD1
CDR3: CASSRSSRGGGVSYGYTF
DNA: TGTGCCAGCAGCCGATCGTCCAGGGGGGGGGGCGTGTCCTATGGCTACACTTTC